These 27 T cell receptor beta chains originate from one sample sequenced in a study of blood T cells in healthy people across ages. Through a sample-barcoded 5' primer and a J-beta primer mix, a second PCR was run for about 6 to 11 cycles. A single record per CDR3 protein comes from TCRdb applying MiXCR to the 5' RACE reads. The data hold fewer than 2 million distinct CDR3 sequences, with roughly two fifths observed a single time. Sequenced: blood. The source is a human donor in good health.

CDR3 in DNA: TGTGCCAGCAGCCGACTTGGAGGGGGCTCGGGGACTGAAGCTTTCTTT. Protein sequence: CASSRLGGGSGTEAFF. V usage is TRBV7-9 and J usage is TRBJ1-1, with 7 bases identical to TRBD1. In germline, CDR1 is SEHNR, CDR2 FQNEAQ (reference sequence). The CDR3 has 16 residues. Germline trimming cut 5 bases from V and 5 bases from J; bases unmatched to any gene: 14.

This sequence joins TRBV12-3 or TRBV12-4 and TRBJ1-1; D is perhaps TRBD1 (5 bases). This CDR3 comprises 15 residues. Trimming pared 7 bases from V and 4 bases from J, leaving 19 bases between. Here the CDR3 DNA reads TGTGCCAGCACCTTCTCTGTCGGGACTAGCACTGAAGCTTTCTTT. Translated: CASTFSVGTSTEAFF.

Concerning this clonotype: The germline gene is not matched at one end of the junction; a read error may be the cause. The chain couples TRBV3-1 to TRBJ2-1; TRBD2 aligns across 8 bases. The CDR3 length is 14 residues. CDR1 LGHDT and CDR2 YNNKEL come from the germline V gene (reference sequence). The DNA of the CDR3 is TGTGCCACAGGTCGGACTAGCAGAGACAATGGGCAGTTCTTC. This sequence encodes CATGRTSRDNGQFF.

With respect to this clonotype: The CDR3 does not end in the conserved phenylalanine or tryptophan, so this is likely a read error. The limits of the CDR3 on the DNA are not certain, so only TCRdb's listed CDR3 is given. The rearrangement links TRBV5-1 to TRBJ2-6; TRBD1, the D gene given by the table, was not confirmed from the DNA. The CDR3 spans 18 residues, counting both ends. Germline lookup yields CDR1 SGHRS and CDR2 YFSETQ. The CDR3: CASSLGGQISSGANVWTY.

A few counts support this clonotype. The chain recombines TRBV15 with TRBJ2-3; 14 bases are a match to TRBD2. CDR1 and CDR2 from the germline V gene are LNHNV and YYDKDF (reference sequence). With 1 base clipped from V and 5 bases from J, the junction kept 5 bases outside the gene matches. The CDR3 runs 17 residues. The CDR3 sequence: CATSRVRTSGGKDTQYF. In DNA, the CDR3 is TGTGCCACCAGCAGAGTCCGGACTAGCGGGGGGAAAGATACGCAGTATTTT.

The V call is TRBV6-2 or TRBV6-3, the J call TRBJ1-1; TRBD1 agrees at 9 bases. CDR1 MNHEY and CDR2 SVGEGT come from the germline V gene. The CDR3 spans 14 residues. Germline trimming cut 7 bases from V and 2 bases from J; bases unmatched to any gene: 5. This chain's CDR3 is CASTEDRGNTEAFF. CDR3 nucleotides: TGTGCCAGCACCGAGGACAGGGGAAACACTGAAGCTTTCTTT.

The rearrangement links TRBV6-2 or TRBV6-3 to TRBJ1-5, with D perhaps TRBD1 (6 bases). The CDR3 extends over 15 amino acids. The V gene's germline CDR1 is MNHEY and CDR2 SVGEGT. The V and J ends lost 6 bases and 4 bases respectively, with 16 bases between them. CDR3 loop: CASSVDTGYNQPQHF. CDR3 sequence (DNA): TGTGCCAGCAGCGTCGATACAGGGTATAATCAGCCCCAGCATTTT.

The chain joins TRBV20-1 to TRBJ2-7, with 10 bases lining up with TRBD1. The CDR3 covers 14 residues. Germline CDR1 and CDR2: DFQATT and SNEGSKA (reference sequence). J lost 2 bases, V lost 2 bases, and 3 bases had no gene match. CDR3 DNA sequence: TGCAGTGCTAGAACCGGACAGGGGGCCTACGAGCAGTACTTC. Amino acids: CSARTGQGAYEQYF.

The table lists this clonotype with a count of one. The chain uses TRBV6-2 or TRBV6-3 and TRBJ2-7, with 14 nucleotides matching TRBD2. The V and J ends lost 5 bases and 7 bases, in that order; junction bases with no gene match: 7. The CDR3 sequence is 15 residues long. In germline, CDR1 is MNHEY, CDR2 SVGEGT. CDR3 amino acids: CASSPGLAGEREQYF. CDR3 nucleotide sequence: TGTGCCAGCAGTCCGGGACTAGCGGGGGAGCGTGAGCAGTACTTC.

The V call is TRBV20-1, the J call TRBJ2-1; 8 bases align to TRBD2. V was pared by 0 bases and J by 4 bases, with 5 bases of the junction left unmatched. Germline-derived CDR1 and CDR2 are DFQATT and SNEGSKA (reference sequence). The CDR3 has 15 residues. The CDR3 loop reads CSARDLAGLYNEQFF. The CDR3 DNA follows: TGCAGTGCTAGAGACCTAGCGGGCCTATACAATGAGCAGTTCTTC.

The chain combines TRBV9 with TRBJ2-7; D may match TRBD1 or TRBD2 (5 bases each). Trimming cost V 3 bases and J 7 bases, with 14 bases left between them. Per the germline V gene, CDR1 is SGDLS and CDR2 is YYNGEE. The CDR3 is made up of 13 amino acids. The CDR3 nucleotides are TGTGCCAGCAGCGGACTTGGGACGGGGGAGCAGTACTTC. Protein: CASSGLGTGEQYF.

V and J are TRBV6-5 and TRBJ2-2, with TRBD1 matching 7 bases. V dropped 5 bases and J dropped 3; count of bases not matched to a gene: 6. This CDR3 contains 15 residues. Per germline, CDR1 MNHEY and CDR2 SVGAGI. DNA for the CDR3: TGTGCCAGCAGTCCCCGGGACAGATACACCGGGGAGCTGTTTTTT. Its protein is CASSPRDRYTGELFF.

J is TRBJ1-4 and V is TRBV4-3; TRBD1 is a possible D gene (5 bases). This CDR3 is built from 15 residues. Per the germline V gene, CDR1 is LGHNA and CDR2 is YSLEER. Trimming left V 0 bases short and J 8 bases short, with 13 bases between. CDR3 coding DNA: TGCGCCAGCAGCCAAGATTTTAGGGGCGGAGAAAAACTGTTTTTT. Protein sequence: CASSQDFRGGEKLFF.

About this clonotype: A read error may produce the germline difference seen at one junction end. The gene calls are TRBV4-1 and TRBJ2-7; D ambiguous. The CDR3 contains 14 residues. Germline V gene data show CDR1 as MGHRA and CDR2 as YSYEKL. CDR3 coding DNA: TGCACCAGCAGCCAAGATTTGGGAACTAACGAGCAGTACTTC. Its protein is CTSSQDLGTNEQYF.

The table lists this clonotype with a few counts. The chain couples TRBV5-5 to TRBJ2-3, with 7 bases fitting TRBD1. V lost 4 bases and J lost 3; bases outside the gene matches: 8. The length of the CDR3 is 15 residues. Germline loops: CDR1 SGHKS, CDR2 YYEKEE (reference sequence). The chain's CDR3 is CASSGTGVVTDTQYF. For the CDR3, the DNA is TGTGCCAGCAGCGGAACAGGGGTTGTGACAGATACGCAGTATTTT.

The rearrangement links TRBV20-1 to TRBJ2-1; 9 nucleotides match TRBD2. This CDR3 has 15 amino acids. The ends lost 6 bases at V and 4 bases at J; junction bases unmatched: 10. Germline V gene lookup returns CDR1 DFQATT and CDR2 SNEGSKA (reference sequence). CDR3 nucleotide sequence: TGCAGTGCCCCAAAGAAGACTAGCGGATACAATGAGCAGTTCTTC. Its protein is CSAPKKTSGYNEQFF.

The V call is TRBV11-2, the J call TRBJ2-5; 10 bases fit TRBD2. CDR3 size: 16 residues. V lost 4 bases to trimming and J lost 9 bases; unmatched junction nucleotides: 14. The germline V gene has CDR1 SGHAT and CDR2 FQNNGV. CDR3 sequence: CASSSLSGGPVAAQYF. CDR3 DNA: TGTGCCAGCAGCTCCCTTAGCGGGGGGCCGGTCGCCGCCCAGTACTTC.

The CDR3 DNA follows: TGTGCCAGCAGTTACGCATCCGGGACAGGGGGATACGAGCAGTTCTTC. Amino acids: CASSYASGTGGYEQFF. The chain has TRBV6-2 or TRBV6-3 and TRBJ2-1; 11 nucleotides agree with TRBD1. Per the germline V gene, CDR1 is MNHEY and CDR2 is SVGEGT. The V gene end was trimmed by 2 bases and the J gene end by 10 bases; junction bases not matched to a gene: 10. The CDR3 has 16 amino acids.

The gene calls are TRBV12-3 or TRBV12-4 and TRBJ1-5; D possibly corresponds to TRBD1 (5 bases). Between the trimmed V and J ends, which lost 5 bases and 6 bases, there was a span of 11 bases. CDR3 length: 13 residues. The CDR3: CASSPTRGQPQHF. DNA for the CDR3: TGTGCCAGCAGTCCAACTAGGGGTCAGCCCCAGCATTTT.

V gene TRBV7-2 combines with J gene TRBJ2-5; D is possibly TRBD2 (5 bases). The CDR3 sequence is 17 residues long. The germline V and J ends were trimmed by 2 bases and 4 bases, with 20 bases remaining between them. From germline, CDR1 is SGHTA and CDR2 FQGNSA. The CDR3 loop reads CASSLRRTHQTGETQYF. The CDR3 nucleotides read TGTGCCAGCAGCTTAAGGAGGACTCATCAAACCGGAGAGACCCAGTACTTC. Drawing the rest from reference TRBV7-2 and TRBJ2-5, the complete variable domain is GAGVSQSPSNKVTEKGKDVELRCDPISGHTALYWYRQSLGQGLEFLIYFQGNSAPDKSGLPSDRFSAERTGGSVSTLTIQRTQQEDSAVYLCASSLRRTHQTGETQYFGPGTRLLVL.

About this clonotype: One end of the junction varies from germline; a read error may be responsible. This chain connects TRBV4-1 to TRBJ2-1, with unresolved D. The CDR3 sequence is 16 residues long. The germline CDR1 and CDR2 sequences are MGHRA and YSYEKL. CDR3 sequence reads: CASSQVNLVAYNEQVF. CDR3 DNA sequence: TGCGCCAGCAGCCAAGTAAACCTAGTGGCCTACAATGAGCAGGTCTTC.

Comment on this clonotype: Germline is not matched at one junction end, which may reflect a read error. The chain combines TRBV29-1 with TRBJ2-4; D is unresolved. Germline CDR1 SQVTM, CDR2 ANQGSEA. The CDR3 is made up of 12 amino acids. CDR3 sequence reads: CSVDLAKSIQYF. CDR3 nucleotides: TGCAGCGTTGATTTAGCCAAAAGCATTCAGTACTTC.

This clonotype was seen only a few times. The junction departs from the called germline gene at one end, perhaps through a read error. The chain's CDR3 is CACSWGLAGLSYEQYF. The CDR3 DNA reads TGCGCCTGCAGCTGGGGACTAGCGGGGCTCTCCTACGAGCAGTACTTC. The gene calls are TRBV5-1 and TRBJ2-7; 13 bases line up with TRBD2. The CDR3 is made up of 16 amino acids. Looked up from germline, CDR1 is SGHRS and CDR2 is YFSETQ. Full variable domain (outside the CDR3, taken from reference TRBV5-1 and TRBJ2-7): KAGVTQTPRYLIKTRGQQVTLSCSPISGHRSVSWYQQTPGQGLQFLFEYFSETQRNKGNFPGRFSGRQFSNSRSEMNVSTLELGDSALYLCACSWGLAGLSYEQYFGPGTRLTVT.

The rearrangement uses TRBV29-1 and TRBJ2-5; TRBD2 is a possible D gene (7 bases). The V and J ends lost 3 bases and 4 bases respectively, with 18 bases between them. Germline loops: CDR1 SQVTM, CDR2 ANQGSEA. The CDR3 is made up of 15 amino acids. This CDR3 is CSVDDGGLSPETQYF. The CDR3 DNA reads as TGCAGCGTTGACGACGGGGGGCTATCCCCAGAGACCCAGTACTTC.

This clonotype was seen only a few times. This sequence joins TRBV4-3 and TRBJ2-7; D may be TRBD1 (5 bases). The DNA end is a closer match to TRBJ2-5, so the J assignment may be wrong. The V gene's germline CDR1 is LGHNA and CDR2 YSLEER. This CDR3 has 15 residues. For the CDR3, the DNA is TGCGCCAGCAGCCAGGGGCACGGTTCTGCAGAGACCCAGTACTTC. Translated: CASSQGHGSAETQYF.

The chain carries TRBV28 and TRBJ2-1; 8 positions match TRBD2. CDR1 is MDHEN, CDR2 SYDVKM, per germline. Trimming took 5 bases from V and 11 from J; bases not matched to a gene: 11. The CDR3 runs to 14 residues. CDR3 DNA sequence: TGTGCCAGCAGTCCCCGCTTAGCGGGGAGTCAGCAGTTCTTC. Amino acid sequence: CASSPRLAGSQQFF.

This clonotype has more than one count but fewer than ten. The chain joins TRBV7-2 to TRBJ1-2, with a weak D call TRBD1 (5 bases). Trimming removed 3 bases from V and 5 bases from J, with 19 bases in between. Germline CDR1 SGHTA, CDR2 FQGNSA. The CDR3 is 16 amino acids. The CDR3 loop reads CASSLDSAGEGYGYTF. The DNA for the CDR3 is TGTGCCAGCAGCTTGGATTCCGCGGGGGAAGGTTATGGCTACACCTTC.